This note documents a single TCR beta chain sequence. This specimen belongs to a study of T cell changes during pregnancy in multiple sclerosis. Generated by immunoSEQ multiplex PCR, the TCRdb table keeps only in-frame clones and is missing some. The repertoire holds 90,000 to 130,000 clones, with about 90% as singletons. Germline CDR1 SGHKS, CDR2 YYEKEE (reference sequence). This CDR3 has 13 residues. V was clipped by 4 bases and J by 4 bases, with 12 bases between them. This receptor was obtained from a female donor with multiple sclerosis, enrolled in a pregnancy study. The sequences come from peripheral blood, collected in the third trimester of pregnancy. The chain recombines TRBV5-5 with TRBJ2-7; a possible D gene is TRBD1 (6 bases). The CDR3 region has the DNA TGTGCCAGCAGCCGGGACACCTTATACGAGCAGTACTTC. Protein sequence: CASSRDTLYEQYF.